The sequence of this T cell receptor beta chain was determined in a study of blood T cell repertoires in COVID-19 (dated by TCRdb to between 2020 and 2021). Regarding the complete study: Samples covering the acute and convalescent phases of COVID-19 were provided by collaborators in the United States, Italy and Spain. The prospective study material was composed of cDNA or gDNA derived from T cells, B-cell-depleted T cells, or PBMCs. A de-identified subject ID, COVID-19 status, age in years and sex were almost always included in the sample metadata. Samples came from the ongoing ImmuneRACE study (first 160 participants) plus 1,254 subjects from 6 global collaborators. HLA class I and class II types, where available, came from metadata supplied by the sample provider rather than from assay-based typing. The repertoires were released in a freely available public database intended as a resource for research on the immune response to SARS-CoV-2. Subjects who had been exposed to COVID-19, were actively infected with it, or had recovered from it provided the deeply sampled blood TCRbeta repertoires that made up the dataset. General study outcomes and caveats: Clinical and demographic metadata were provided uncurated, with the amount varying by source and participant.

One collaborating source in Seattle enrolled patients while the patients were actively infected and followed the patients over time throughout the course of disease. Whole blood was collected in K2EDTA tubes by collaborating institutions according to the institutions' own protocols. For TCRbeta analysis, collaborators shipped samples as frozen whole blood, isolated PBMCs, or DNA extracted from either of those sample types. The CDR3 starts with the cysteine, ends with the phenylalanine, and has 15 residues. The entry retains the CDR3 DNA only, 45 bases that are in frame from base 1. V and J are trimmed by 4 bases and 4 bases, and the gene matches miss 9 bases of the junction. In the germline V gene, CDR1 corresponds to SGHRS and CDR2 to YFSETQ. TCRbeta CDR3 regions were amplified from genomic DNA using the immunoSEQ Assay, a bias-controlled multiplex PCR. In the source study's methods: The number of nucleated cells in each sample was estimated by amplification of reference gene primers within the assay. Sequence reads were collapsed and filtered to measure the absolute abundance of every unique TCRbeta CDR3 rearrangement. For each sample, productive Simpson clonality was calculated by taking the square root of Simpson's diversity index across productive rearrangements. In its TCRdb copy, this immuneACCESS table keeps in-frame sequences only and misses some clones. Where compared with another copy, unresolved V genes explain less than half of these, and the others have no known cause. The DNA gave D and trimming, while V, J and clone size come from that table. Here the sample has about 110,000 clones; roughly four fifths occur a single time. Of the sample, under 8% falls within the top ten clones.

This clone appeared a single time. It lacks a known antigen. Within one base of it there is no much larger clone, and no base qualities were kept. The receptor was isolated from a man of 80 years or more with COVID-19, enrolled during active disease. The chain uses TRBV5-1 and TRBJ2-7; the junction holds 9 bases that match TRBD2. Sequenced input: peripheral blood. The nucleotides read TGCGCCAGCAGCCCGGGACTAGCCCCACCGTACGAGCAGTACTTC. The resulting protein is CASSPGLAPPYEQYF.